One sample yielded the 18 T cell receptor beta chains listed below, sequenced in a study of blood T cells in healthy people across ages. Then a second PCR, running roughly 7 to 12 cycles, was carried out with a sample-barcoded 5' primer and a J-beta primer mix. Via MiXCR, TCRdb re-called the 5' RACE reads, giving one row per CDR3 protein. The sample holds around 520,000 distinct CDR3 sequences, about 29% seen once. These records were also assigned to another study, of T cells of mothers and their children.

The material sequenced was blood. These receptors were collected from a boy aged 2-15 years in good health.

Only a few counts were recorded for this clonotype. Germline and junction disagree at one end, which may indicate a read error. The chain carries TRBV6-2 or TRBV6-3 and TRBJ2-1; maybe TRBD2 (6 bases). CDR3 length equals 13 residues. Germline values: CDR1 MNHEY, CDR2 SVGEGT. The CDR3 nucleotides are TGTACCAGCATTAGAGCGGGCTACAATGAGCAGTTCTTC. This gives the protein CTSIRAGYNEQFF.

The chain recombines TRBV27 with TRBJ1-5, with unresolved D. CDR1 is MNHEY and CDR2 is SMNVEV in the germline V gene (reference sequence). This CDR3 region has 15 residues. V was clipped by 3 bases and J by 6 bases, with 15 bases between them. DNA of the CDR3: TGTGCCAGCAGTTTTGCGGCGGCCCACAGTCAGCCCCAGCATTTT. Translating gives CASSFAAAHSQPQHF.

The rearrangement links TRBV15 to TRBJ1-4, with D hard to call. This CDR3 spans 12 amino acids. Germline V gene data show CDR1 as LNHNV and CDR2 as YYDKDF (reference sequence). With 8 bases removed from V and 4 bases from J, the gap between germline ends came to 8 bases. Here the CDR3 DNA reads TGTGCCACCTTGGGGATTAATGAAAAACTGTTTTTT. Translation: CATLGINEKLFF.

This clonotype came up a few times. V is TRBV19 and J is TRBJ2-5; the match to TRBD1 covers 8 bases. The ends lost 5 bases at V and 6 bases at J; junction bases unmatched: 8. Germline V gives CDR1 LNHDA, CDR2 SQIVND (reference sequence). CDR3 length equals 14 residues. The CDR3 spells CASSSGQGVKTQYF. CDR3 bases: TGTGCCAGTAGTTCCGGACAGGGAGTGAAGACCCAGTACTTC.

V usage is TRBV7-9 and J usage is TRBJ1-2; D might be TRBD1 (6 bases). V lost 2 bases, J lost 4 bases, and 17 bases lay in between. The CDR3 has 16 amino acids. From germline, CDR1 is SEHNR and CDR2 FQNEAQ (reference sequence). The CDR3 here is CASSLLGAGASYGYTF. CDR3 bases: TGTGCCAGCAGCTTACTGGGGGCAGGGGCCTCCTATGGCTACACCTTC.

This clonotype has just a few counts. An end of the junction does not agree with germline; a read error may underlie this. V usage is TRBV7-3 and J usage is TRBJ1-2; TRBD1 agrees at 7 bases. Germline loops: CDR1 SGHTA, CDR2 FQGTGA. This CDR3 spans 17 amino acids. CDR3 amino acids: CATSERDRGATNYGYTF. The DNA of the CDR3 is TGTGCCACCAGCGAGAGGGACAGAGGGGCCACTAACTATGGCTACACCTTC. Looking up the rest from reference TRBV7-3 and TRBJ1-2 gives the full variable domain: GAGVSQTPSNKVTEKGKYVELRCDPISGHTALYWYRQSLGQGPEFLIYFQGTGAADDSGLPNDRFFAVRPEGSVSTLKIQRTERGDSAVYLCATSERDRGATNYGYTFGSGTRLTVV.

This clonotype appeared a few times. This chain connects TRBV4-2 to TRBJ2-3; D not resolved. The germline gives CDR1 LGHNA, CDR2 YNFKEQ. The length of the CDR3 is 16 residues. The V end was cut by 3 bases, the J end by 1 base, with 14 bases between. The CDR3 nucleotides read TGTGCCAGCAGCCACCGCCGAGGTTATGGCACAGATACGCAGTATTTT. It translates to CASSHRRGYGTDTQYF.

This clonotype was seen a handful of times. The J gene is TRBJ2-3, the V gene TRBV20-1, with D hard to call. The germline gives CDR1 DFQATT, CDR2 SNEGSKA (reference sequence). The CDR3 covers 15 residues. The V end was cut by 7 bases, the J end by 3 bases, with 20 bases between. The CDR3, as DNA: TGCAGTGGGGATTTGAGTGGGGTTGATACAGATACGCAGTATTTT. This translates into CSGDLSGVDTDTQYF.

The chain carries TRBV4-1 and TRBJ2-5; the D is unclear. The DNA end favors TRBJ2-7, so the J call may be wrong. This CDR3 has 14 amino acids. Per the germline V gene, CDR1 is MGHRA and CDR2 is YSYEKL. CDR3 in amino acids: CASSQGLGTYEQYF. CDR3 bases: TGCGCCAGCAGCCAAGGGTTAGGGACCTACGAGCAGTACTTC.

This clonotype was observed a handful of times. The gene calls are TRBV4-3 and TRBJ2-5; D remains unclear. The DNA end lines up better with TRBJ2-7; the J call may be wrong. This CDR3 comprises 13 residues. The germline V gene has CDR1 LGHNA and CDR2 YSLEER. The CDR3 spells CASSQDAGYEQYF. The DNA of the CDR3 is TGCGCCAGCAGCCAAGATGCCGGCTACGAGCAGTACTTC.

This clonotype appeared a few times. The V gene is TRBV5-1, the J gene TRBJ1-1, with TRBD1 identical over 10 bases. Per germline, CDR1 SGHRS and CDR2 YFSETQ. The trim removed 8 bases at V and 4 bases at J, leaving 8 bases unmatched. The CDR3 consists of 14 residues. The CDR3 bases are TGCGCCAGGCTCGGGGACAGGGGAGGCACTGAAGCTTTCTTT. Its translation: CARLGDRGGTEAFF.

This clonotype was counted only a few times. The CDR3 DNA reads TGCAGTGCTAGAGTGGGGGGCGGAGGGCAGCCCCAGCATTTT. Translated, it gives CSARVGGGGQPQHF. The chain has TRBV20-1 and TRBJ1-5; D perhaps matches TRBD1 (6 bases). Germline-derived CDR1 and CDR2 are DFQATT and SNEGSKA (reference sequence). CDR3 size: 14 residues. Between the trimmed V and J ends, which lost 1 base and 7 bases, there was a span of 14 bases.

This clonotype was counted only a few times. The V and J genes are TRBV6-5 and TRBJ1-3, with a possible D match to TRBD1 (6 bases). Trimming took 0 bases from V and 2 from J, leaving 17 bases between them. Germline V lookup: CDR1 MNHEY, CDR2 SVGAGI. The CDR3 contains 18 residues. The CDR3 protein is CASSYSRMEGGAGNTIYF. DNA of the CDR3: TGTGCCAGCAGTTACTCGCGGATGGAGGGGGGAGCTGGAAACACCATATATTTT.

This clonotype was counted between two and nine times. J is TRBJ1-2 and V is TRBV20-1; 9 bases are shared with TRBD1. J lost 7 bases, V lost 3 bases, and 12 bases had no gene match. The length of the CDR3 is 15 residues. Per germline, CDR1 DFQATT and CDR2 SNEGSKA (reference sequence). CDR3 nucleotides: TGCAGTGCTAGTATACAGGGGGCGCCCTCCGGTGGCTACACCTTC. Protein: CSASIQGAPSGGYTF.

The table lists this clonotype with a few counts. The chain combines TRBV29-1 with TRBJ1-2; D is uncertain. Trimming left V 4 bases short and J 2 bases short, with 8 bases between. The CDR3 loop spans 12 amino acids. CDR1 is SQVTM, CDR2 ANQGSEA, per germline. DNA for the CDR3: TGCAGCGTTGCGCCAGACAACTATGGCTACACCTTC. It specifies CSVAPDNYGYTF.

This clonotype occurred a few times. The chain combines TRBV6-6 with TRBJ2-1; either TRBD1 or TRBD2 may supply D (5 bases each). Germline V gives CDR1 MNHNY, CDR2 SVGAGI (reference sequence). The CDR3 covers 15 residues. The V end lost 5 bases, the J end lost 6 bases, and 17 bases lay between the germline ends. The DNA for the CDR3 is TGTGCCAGCAGTCACCGGGACGGCCTGATCAATGAGCAGTTCTTC. This translates into CASSHRDGLINEQFF.

V and J are TRBV20-1 and TRBJ2-3; 8 bases align to TRBD2. CDR3 length equals 14 residues. The V and J ends lost 3 bases and 3 bases, in that order; junction bases with no gene match: 5. Per germline, CDR1 DFQATT and CDR2 SNEGSKA (reference sequence). The CDR3 nucleotides read TGCAGTGCTAGTGGTAGCGGGATGACAGATACGCAGTATTTT. Translation: CSASGSGMTDTQYF.

This clonotype appeared a few times. The V and J genes are TRBV5-5 and TRBJ2-5; a weak D match, TRBD1 (6 bases). The closer fit of TRBJ2-7 to the DNA end suggests the J call may be wrong. The CDR3 has 15 amino acids. The germline gives CDR1 SGHKS, CDR2 YYEKEE (reference sequence). The CDR3 nucleotides read TGTGCCAGCAGCTCTCGGGACATGAGCTCCTACGAGCAGTACTTC. Translation: CASSSRDMSSYEQYF.